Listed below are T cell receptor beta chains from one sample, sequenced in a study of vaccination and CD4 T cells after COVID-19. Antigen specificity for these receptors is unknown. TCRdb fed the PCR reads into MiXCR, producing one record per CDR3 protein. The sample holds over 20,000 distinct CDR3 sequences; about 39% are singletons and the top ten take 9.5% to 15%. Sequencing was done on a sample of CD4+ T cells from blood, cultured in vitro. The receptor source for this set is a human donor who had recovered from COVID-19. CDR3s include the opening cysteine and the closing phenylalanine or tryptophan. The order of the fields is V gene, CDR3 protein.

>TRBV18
CASSPQEVTYEQYF
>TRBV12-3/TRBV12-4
CASSRGTVPNQPQHF
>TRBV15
CATSRDSGLNTDTQYF
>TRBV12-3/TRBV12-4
CASSSQGEDWYGYTF
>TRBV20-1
CSARSRDLLYSPLHF
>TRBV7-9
CASSFGPGLATYF
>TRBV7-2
CASSQQGSGETQYF
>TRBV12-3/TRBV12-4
CASSSSGRALDTQYF
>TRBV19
CASSIGQTRTDTQYF
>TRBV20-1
CSARSAATNEKLFF
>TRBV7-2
CASSLALYNEQFF
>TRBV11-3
CASSLTGGTEAFF
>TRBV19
CASTLTVGSPLHF
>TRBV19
CASSIRGATGSPVLTF
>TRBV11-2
CASSLVGGQQETQYF
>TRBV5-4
CASSPQGSRGYTF
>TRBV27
CASSLYFPKDGVNYGYTF
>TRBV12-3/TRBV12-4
CASTRGARNTEAFF
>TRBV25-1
CASIDSINYGYTF
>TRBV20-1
CSARDTQYF
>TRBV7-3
CASSRDLTGELFF
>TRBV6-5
CASSYNARAGNTIYF
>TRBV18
CASSPLTPGLAGDEQYF
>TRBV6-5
CASSYYWGTEAFF
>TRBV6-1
CASSSPGTPWTEAFF
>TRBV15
CATSKFQGSPLHF
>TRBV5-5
CASSRVWDRNSNQPQHF
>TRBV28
CASSLPGTGGYTF
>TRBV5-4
CASNRWGNTEAFF
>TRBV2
CASSADQGAQYF
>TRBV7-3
CASSPNQGSYNEQFF
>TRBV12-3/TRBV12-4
CASSRTGTSGGEQYF
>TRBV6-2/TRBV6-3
CASSHGDQETQYF
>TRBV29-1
CSVEGGEETQYF
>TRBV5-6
CASSFGPAFNSPLHF
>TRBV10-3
CAISQFSYEQYF
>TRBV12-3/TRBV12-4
CASSLKAVREAFF
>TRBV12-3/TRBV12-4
CASSSIRGGKTEAFF
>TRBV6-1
CASSPGTGSSGELFF
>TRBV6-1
CASSMGYEQFF